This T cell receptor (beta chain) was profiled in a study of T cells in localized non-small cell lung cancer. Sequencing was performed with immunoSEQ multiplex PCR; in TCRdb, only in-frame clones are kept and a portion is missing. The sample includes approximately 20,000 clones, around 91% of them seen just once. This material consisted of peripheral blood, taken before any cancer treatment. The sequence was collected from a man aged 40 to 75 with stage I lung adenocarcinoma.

The CDR3 DNA reads as TGTGCCAGCAGCTTAGGACAGAACAATCAGCCCCAGCATTTT. Amino acid sequence: CASSLGQNNQPQHF. This sequence joins TRBV13 and TRBJ1-5; D unclear. The V and J ends lost 0 bases and 3 bases respectively, with 6 bases between them. CDR3 length equals 14 residues. Germline V gene sequence: CDR1 PRHDT, CDR2 FYEKMQ (reference sequence).